The 15 T cell receptor beta chains below were found in one sample sequenced in a study of shared clonotypes between healthy human individuals. TCRdb keeps only in-frame clones here, not all; method: immunoSEQ multiplex PCR. This table has some 510,000 clones, 75% to 85% appearing once. The sample was PBMCs. The receptors were sampled from a woman between 35 and 50 years old in good health. Some clones in this sample may be carry-over from other donors' samples.

The rearrangement joins TRBV30 to TRBJ2-2; D is possibly TRBD1 (5 bases). Trimming took off 0 bases at V and 5 bases at J, with 13 bases between the two ends. The germline CDR1 and CDR2 sequences are GTSNPN and SVGIG (reference sequence). The CDR3 runs to 15 residues. The CDR3 region has the DNA TGTGCCTGGAGTGTTTTGGGCAGGGCGACCGGGGAGCTGTTTTTT. Its translation is CAWSVLGRATGELFF.

The chain carries TRBV25-1 and TRBJ1-5; D not resolved. The CDR3 has 14 amino acids. CDR1 MGHDK and CDR2 SYGVNS come from the germline V gene. V was trimmed by 0 bases and J by 4 bases, leaving 7 bases between them. The CDR3 nucleotides read TGTGCCAGCAGTGAATACGGGGTTAATCAGCCCCAGCATTTT. Encoded protein: CASSEYGVNQPQHF.

Concerning this clone itself: A single base separates this from a much larger clone, so it may be a read error. In nucleotides, the CDR3 is TGTGCCAGCAGCTTAAACCCGAACACCGGGGAGCTGTTTTTT. As protein: CASSLNPNTGELFF. The rearrangement uses TRBV7-3 and TRBJ2-2, with unresolved D. The CDR3 loop spans 14 amino acids. V was clipped by 1 base and J by 0 bases, with 3 bases between them. The germline V gene has CDR1 SGHTA and CDR2 FQGTGA.

V and J are TRBV6-1 and TRBJ2-5, with 10 bases matching TRBD1. V dropped 7 bases and J dropped 2; count of bases not matched to a gene: 7. The CDR3 contains 15 residues. Per the germline V gene, CDR1 is MNHNS and CDR2 is SASEGT. The CDR3 protein is CASKVWTGGQETQYF. DNA for the CDR3: TGTGCCAGCAAGGTCTGGACAGGGGGACAAGAGACCCAGTACTTC.

The chain joins TRBV15 to TRBJ1-1; 7 bases map to TRBD1. This CDR3 spans 14 amino acids. Losses at the gene ends were 4 bases for V and 3 bases for J; bases not matched to a gene: 5. The germline V gene has CDR1 LNHNV and CDR2 YYDKDF (reference sequence). The CDR3 reads CATSTGRGDTEAFF. The CDR3 DNA reads TGTGCCACCAGCACCGGCAGGGGGGACACTGAAGCTTTCTTT.

The chain carries TRBV18 and TRBJ1-4; perhaps TRBD1 as D (5 bases). Germline CDR1 and CDR2: KGHSH and LQKENI. The CDR3 length is 14 residues. DNA for the CDR3: TGTGCAAGCCGCCCCCGGGGGACTAATGAAAAACTGTTTTTT. Its protein product is CASRPRGTNEKLFF.

The chain combines TRBV27 with TRBJ1-2; maybe TRBD1 (5 bases). Trimming cost V 5 bases and J 0 bases, with 22 bases left between them. The CDR3 contains 18 residues. Germline CDR1 reads MNHEY; CDR2 reads SMNVEV (reference sequence). DNA for the CDR3: TGTGCCAGCAGTCCCCTGGGTTGGGACGGAAGATCTAACTATGGCTACACCTTC. Translating gives CASSPLGWDGRSNYGYTF.

The gene calls are TRBV7-7 and TRBJ2-1; D is uncertain. Trimming pared 6 bases from V and 2 bases from J, leaving 14 bases between. The CDR3 spans 15 residues. CDR1 and CDR2 from the germline V gene are SSHAT and FNYEAQ (reference sequence). The CDR3 nucleotides read TGTGCCAGCAGTATGCATATGAGCACCTACAATGAGCAGTTCTTC. Protein: CASSMHMSTYNEQFF.

V gene TRBV5-4 combines with J gene TRBJ2-1; TRBD2 agrees at 10 bases. The CDR3 spans 16 residues. Germline CDR1 is SGHNT and CDR2 is YYREEE (reference sequence). J lost 4 bases, V lost 2 bases, and 6 bases had no gene match. CDR3 sequence (DNA): TGTGCCAGCAGCTTTGGAAGCGGGAGGGCGTACAATGAGCAGTTCTTC. Encoded protein: CASSFGSGRAYNEQFF.

This clone was counted between two and nine times. The chain links TRBV19 to TRBJ1-5; D is ambiguous. Deletions cut 5 bases from V and 7 bases from J, with 15 bases between. Germline V gene data show CDR1 as LNHDA and CDR2 as SQIVND (reference sequence). This CDR3 is 14 amino acids long. The CDR3 coding sequence is TGTGCCAGTAGTCCTTTATCCGGGAGCCAGCCCCAGCATTTT. As protein: CASSPLSGSQPQHF.

CDR3 sequence: CAISDRTGPFSNQPQHF. The CDR3 DNA is TGTGCCATCAGTGACCGGACAGGGCCGTTTAGCAATCAGCCCCAGCATTTT. The chain carries TRBV10-3 and TRBJ1-5, with TRBD1 identical over 8 bases. The CDR3 totals 17 residues. Trimming took 3 bases from V and 0 from J; bases not matched to a gene: 7. CDR1 ENHRY and CDR2 SYGVKD come from the germline V gene.

The V call is TRBV5-8, the J call TRBJ2-1; D gene unclear. V was clipped by 0 bases and J by 6 bases, with 13 bases between them. CDR1 and CDR2 (germline): SGHTS, YDEGEE. The CDR3 spans 15 residues. The CDR3 here is CASSLGLVSVNEQFF. CDR3 coding DNA: TGTGCCAGCAGCTTGGGGCTGGTTTCCGTCAATGAGCAGTTCTTC.

The rearrangement joins TRBV28 to TRBJ2-3; the match to TRBD2 covers 7 bases. Germline-derived CDR1 and CDR2 are MDHEN and SYDVKM. V was clipped by 6 bases and J by 3 bases; unmatched bases: 6. The CDR3 covers 14 residues. CDR3: CASSPWGGTDTQYF. CDR3 DNA: TGTGCCAGCAGCCCATGGGGAGGGACAGATACGCAGTATTTT.

The CDR3 protein is CASSYDRGRYTNTGELFF. CDR3 DNA: TGTGCCAGCAGTTATGACAGGGGGCGCTATACCAACACCGGGGAGCTGTTTTTT. The chain is built from TRBV5-4 and TRBJ2-2; 10 bases are shared with TRBD1. Trimming cost V 5 bases and J 2 bases; bases outside gene matches: 12. The CDR3 has 18 amino acids. Germline V gene sequence: CDR1 SGHNT, CDR2 YYREEE (reference sequence).

This clone was recorded at least ten times. The V gene is TRBV7-6, the J gene TRBJ2-1, with 7 bases that match TRBD2. The V gene's germline CDR1 is SGHVS and CDR2 FNYEAQ. Losses at the gene ends were 0 bases for V and 3 bases for J; bases not matched to a gene: 8. This CDR3 comprises 17 residues. CDR3 loop: CASSLASMGGGYNEQFF. CDR3 DNA: TGTGCCAGCAGCTTAGCCTCTATGGGCGGGGGCTACAATGAGCAGTTCTTC. The whole variable domain, remainder taken from reference TRBV7-6 and TRBJ2-1, is GAGVSQSPRYKVTKRGQDVALRCDPISGHVSLYWYRQALGQGPEFLTYFNYEAQQDKSGLPNDRFSAERPEGSISTLTIQRTEQRDSAMYRCASSLASMGGGYNEQFFGPGTRLTVL.